This TCR beta chain was found in a study of cytomegalovirus exposure and HLA in healthy donors. To note about this clone: The antigen remains unidentified.

Whole-study results and caveats: The investigators catalogued 164 TCR beta chains as cytomegalovirus-associated. Presence/absence analysis assumed near-uniform sequencing depth across donors. An apparent linkage of common viral pathogens to several of the most significant clusters emerged in a later analysis.

Primers for the PCR totalled 60 Vbeta and 13 Jbeta. Profiling relied on immunoSEQ multiplex PCR, and the TCRdb table lists in-frame clones only, not all of them. The sample includes roughly 100,000 clones, about 80% of them seen just once. V lost 1 base and J lost 1, with 17 bases in between. The germline V gene encodes CDR1 LGHNA and CDR2 YSLEER. The length of the CDR3 is 19 residues. The clonotype comes from a woman aged 55-70 years in good health and CMV-seronegative. The chain carries TRBV4-3 and TRBJ2-6; possible D gene TRBD2, 6 bases. Sequencing used PBMCs. CDR3 coding DNA: TGCGCCAGCAGCCAAGGGGAGGACGGGATAGGATCTGGGGCCAACGTCCTGACTTTC. Encoded protein: CASSQGEDGIGSGANVLTF.